The sequence of this TCR beta chain was determined in a study of beta chain features in type 1 diabetes. The study, taken as a whole, reports: Shorter TCRB CDR3s, moderately but significantly so, were found in Type 1 diabetes patients in all four CD4+ subsets.

Expressed TCRB transcripts were sequenced because the entire RNA isolate underwent reverse transcription. Assay: immunoSEQ multiplex PCR; the TCRdb copy retains only in-frame clones and omits some. In the table there are roughly 300,000 clones, under 8.5% of which are singletons. With regard to this clone: The antigen is unknown.

V dropped 0 bases and J dropped 3 bases, with 14 bases sitting between them. Germline CDR1 LGHNA, CDR2 YNFKEQ. CDR3 length: 16 amino acids. The chain is built from TRBV4-2 and TRBJ2-5; weak D call: TRBD1 (6 bases). Sequences were obtained from central memory CD4+ T cells from blood. This TCR was recovered from a woman aged 18-29 years in good health. The CDR3 spells CASSQDSGQGKETQYF. In DNA, the CDR3 is TGTGCCAGCAGCCAAGATTCCGGTCAGGGGAAAGAGACCCAGTACTTC.